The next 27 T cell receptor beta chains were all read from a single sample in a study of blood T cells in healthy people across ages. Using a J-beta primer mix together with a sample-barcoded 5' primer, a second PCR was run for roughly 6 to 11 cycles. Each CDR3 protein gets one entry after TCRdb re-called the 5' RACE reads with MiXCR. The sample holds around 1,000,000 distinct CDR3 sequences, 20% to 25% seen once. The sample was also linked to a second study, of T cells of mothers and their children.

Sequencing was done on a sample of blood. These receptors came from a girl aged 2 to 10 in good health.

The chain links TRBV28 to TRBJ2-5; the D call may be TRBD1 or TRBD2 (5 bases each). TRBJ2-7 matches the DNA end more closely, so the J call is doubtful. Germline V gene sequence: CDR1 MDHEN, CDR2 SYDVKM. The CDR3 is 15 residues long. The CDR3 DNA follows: TGTGCCAGCAGTTTAGGGGCGACGGGACCCTACGAGCAGTACTTC. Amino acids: CASSLGATGPYEQYF.

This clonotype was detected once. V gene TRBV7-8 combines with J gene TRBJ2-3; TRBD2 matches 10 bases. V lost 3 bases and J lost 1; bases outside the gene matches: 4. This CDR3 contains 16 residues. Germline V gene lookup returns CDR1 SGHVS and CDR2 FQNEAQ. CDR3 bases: TGTGCCAGCAGCTTGGCTAGCGGGGGCCGCACAGATACGCAGTATTTT. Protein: CASSLASGGRTDTQYF.

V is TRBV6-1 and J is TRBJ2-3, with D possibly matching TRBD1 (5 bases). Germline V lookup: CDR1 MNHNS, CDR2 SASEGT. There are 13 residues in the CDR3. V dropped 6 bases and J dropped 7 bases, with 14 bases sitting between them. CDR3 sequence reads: CASRQGLTHTQYF. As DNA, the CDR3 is TGTGCCAGCAGGCAGGGATTAACCCATACGCAGTATTTT.

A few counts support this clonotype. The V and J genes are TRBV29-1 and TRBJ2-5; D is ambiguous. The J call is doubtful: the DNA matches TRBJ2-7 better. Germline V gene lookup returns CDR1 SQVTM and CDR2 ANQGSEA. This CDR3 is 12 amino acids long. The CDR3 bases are TGCAGCGTTGCTTGGAGTGGCTACGAGCAGTACTTC. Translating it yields CSVAWSGYEQYF.

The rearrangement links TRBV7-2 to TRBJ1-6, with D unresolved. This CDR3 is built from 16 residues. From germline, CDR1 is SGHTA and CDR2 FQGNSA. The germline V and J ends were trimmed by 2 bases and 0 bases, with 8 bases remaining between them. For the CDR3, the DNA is TGTGCCAGCAGCTTATACCCAAGCTCCTATAATTCACCCCTCCACTTT. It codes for CASSLYPSSYNSPLHF.

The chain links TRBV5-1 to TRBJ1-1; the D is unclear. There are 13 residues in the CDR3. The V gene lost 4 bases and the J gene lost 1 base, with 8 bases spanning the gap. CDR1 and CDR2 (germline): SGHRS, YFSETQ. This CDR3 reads CASSPTKNTEAFF. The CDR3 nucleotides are TGCGCCAGCAGCCCCACAAAGAACACTGAAGCTTTCTTT.

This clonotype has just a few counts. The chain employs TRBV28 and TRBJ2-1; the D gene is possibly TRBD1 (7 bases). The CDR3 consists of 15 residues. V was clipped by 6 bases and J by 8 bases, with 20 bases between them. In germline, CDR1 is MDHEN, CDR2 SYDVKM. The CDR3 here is CASSNDRAGQDEQFF. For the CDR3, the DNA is TGTGCCAGCAGCAACGACAGGGCGGGGCAGGATGAGCAGTTCTTC.

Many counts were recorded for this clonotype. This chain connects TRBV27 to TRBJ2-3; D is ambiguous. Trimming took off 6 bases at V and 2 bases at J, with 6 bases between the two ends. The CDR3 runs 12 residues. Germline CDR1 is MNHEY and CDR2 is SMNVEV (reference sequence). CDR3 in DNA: TGTGCCAGCAGCTCGGCCACAGATACGCAGTATTTT. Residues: CASSSATDTQYF.

The CDR3 coding sequence is TGTGCCAGCAGCAAACCCCTCAGGGCCGCTAAGGAAAAACTGTTTTTT. It yields the protein CASSKPLRAAKEKLFF. The chain is built from TRBV21-1 and TRBJ1-4. TRBV21-1 is an annotated pseudogene. This CDR3 is built from 16 residues.

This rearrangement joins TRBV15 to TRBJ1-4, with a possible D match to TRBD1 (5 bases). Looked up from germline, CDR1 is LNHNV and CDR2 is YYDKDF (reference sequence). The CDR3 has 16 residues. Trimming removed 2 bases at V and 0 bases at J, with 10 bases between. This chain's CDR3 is CATSRRTLPTNEKLFF. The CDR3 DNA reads TGTGCCACCAGCAGAAGGACACTTCCAACTAATGAAAAACTGTTTTTT.

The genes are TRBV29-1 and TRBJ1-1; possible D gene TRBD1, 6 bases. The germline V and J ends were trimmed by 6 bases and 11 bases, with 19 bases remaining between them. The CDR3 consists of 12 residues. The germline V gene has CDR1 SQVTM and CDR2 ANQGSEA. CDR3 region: CSVPRGAVGAFF. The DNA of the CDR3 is TGCAGCGTCCCCCGGGGGGCGGTCGGGGCTTTCTTT.

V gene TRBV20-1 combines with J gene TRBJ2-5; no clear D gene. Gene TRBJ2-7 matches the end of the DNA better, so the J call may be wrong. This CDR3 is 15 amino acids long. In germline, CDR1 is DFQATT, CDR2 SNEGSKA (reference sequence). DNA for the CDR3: TGCAGTGCTAGAGATTTAGTGGGTAAGATCCACGAGCAGTACTTC. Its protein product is CSARDLVGKIHEQYF.

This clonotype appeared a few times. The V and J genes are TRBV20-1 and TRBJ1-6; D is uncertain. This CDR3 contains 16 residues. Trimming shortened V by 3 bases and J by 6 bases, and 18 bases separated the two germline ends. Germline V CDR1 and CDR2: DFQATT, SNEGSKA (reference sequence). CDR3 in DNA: TGCAGTGCTAGTTGGTTAGGAATCAACTCTAATTCACCCCTCCACTTT. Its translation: CSASWLGINSNSPLHF.

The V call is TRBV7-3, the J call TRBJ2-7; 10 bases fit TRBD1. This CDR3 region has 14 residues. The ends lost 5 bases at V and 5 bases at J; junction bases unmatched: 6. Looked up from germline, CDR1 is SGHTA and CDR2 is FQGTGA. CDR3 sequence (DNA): TGTGCCAGCAGCATGACCGGGACAGGGGACGAGCAGTACTTC. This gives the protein CASSMTGTGDEQYF. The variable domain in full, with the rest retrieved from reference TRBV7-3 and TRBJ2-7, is GAGVSQTPSNKVTEKGKYVELRCDPISGHTALYWYRQSLGQGPEFLIYFQGTGAADDSGLPNDRFFAVRPEGSVSTLKIQRTERGDSAVYLCASSMTGTGDEQYFGPGTRLTVT.

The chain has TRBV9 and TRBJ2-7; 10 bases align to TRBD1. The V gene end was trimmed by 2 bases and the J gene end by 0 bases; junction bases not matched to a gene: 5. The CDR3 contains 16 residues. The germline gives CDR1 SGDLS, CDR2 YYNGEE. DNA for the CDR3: TGTGCCAGCAGCGTCGGGACAGGGGCAAGCTCCTACGAGCAGTACTTC. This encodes CASSVGTGASSYEQYF. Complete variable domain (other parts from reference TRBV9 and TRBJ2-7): DSGVTQTPKHLITATGQRVTLRCSPRSGDLSVYWYQQSLDQGLQFLIQYYNGEERAKGNILERFSAQQFPDLHSELNLSSLELGDSALYFCASSVGTGASSYEQYFGPGTRLTVT.

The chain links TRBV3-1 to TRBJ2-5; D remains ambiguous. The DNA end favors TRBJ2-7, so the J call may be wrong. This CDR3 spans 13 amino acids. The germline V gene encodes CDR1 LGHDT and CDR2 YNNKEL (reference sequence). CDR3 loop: CASSQVEWREQYF. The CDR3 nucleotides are TGTGCCAGCAGCCAAGTGGAGTGGCGCGAGCAGTACTTC.

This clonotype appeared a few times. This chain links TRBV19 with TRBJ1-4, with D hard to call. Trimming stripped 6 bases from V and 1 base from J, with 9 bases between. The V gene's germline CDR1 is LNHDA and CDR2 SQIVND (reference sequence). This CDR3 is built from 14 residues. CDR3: CASRYSGTNEKLFF. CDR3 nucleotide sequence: TGTGCCAGTAGATACAGCGGAACTAATGAAAAACTGTTTTTT.

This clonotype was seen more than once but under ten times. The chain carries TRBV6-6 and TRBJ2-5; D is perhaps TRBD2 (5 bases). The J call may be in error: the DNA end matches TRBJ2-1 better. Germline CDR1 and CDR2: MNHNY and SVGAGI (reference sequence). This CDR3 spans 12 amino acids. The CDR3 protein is CASRPLASEQFF. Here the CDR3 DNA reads TGTGCCAGCAGGCCCCTAGCAAGCGAGCAGTTCTTC.

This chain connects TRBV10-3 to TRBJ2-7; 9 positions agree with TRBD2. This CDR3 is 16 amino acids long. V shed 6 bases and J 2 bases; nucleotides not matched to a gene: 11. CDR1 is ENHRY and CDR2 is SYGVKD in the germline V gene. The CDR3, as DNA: TGTGCCATCAGCGGCAGCTGGGTAGCGGGGGCCTACGAGCAGTACTTC. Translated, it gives CAISGSWVAGAYEQYF.

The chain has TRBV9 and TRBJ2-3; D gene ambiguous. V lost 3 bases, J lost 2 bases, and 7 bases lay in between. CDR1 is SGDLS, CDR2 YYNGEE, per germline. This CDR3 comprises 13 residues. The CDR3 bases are TGTGCCAGCAGCGCCCGGACCACAGATACGCAGTATTTT. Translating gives CASSARTTDTQYF.

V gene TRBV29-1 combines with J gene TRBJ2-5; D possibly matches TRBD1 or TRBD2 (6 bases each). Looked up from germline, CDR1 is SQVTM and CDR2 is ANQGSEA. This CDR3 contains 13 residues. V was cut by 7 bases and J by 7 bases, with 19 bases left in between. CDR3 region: CSALLQGGGTQYF. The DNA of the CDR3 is TGCAGCGCACTTTTACAGGGAGGAGGGACCCAGTACTTC. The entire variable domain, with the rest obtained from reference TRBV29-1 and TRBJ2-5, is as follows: SAVISQKPSRDICQRGTSLTIQCQVDSQVTMMFWYRQQPGQSLTLIATANQGSEATYESGFVIDKFPISRPNLTFSTLTVSNMSPEDSSIYLCSALLQGGGTQYFGPGTRLLVL.

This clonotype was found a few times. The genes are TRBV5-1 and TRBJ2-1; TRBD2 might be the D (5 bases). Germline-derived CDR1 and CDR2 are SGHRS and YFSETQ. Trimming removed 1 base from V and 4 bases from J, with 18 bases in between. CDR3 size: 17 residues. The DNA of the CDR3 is TGCGCCAGCAGCTTGATCGATATGGCGGGTCCTTACAATGAGCAGTTCTTC. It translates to CASSLIDMAGPYNEQFF.

The CDR3 reads CAISESEVSGRNEQFF. The CDR3 nucleotides are TGTGCCATCAGTGAGTCTGAGGTTTCAGGACGCAATGAGCAGTTCTTC. V usage is TRBV10-3 and J usage is TRBJ2-1; D unclear. Trimming took off 0 bases at V and 6 bases at J, with 15 bases between the two ends. The CDR3 contains 16 residues. The germline CDR1 and CDR2 sequences are ENHRY and SYGVKD.

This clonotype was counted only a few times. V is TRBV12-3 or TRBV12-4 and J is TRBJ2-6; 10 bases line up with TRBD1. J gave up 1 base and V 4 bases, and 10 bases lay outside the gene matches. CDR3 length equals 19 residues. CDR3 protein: CASSSPTGGENSGANVLTF. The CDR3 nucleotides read TGTGCCAGCAGTTCTCCGACAGGGGGCGAAAATTCTGGGGCCAACGTCCTGACTTTC.

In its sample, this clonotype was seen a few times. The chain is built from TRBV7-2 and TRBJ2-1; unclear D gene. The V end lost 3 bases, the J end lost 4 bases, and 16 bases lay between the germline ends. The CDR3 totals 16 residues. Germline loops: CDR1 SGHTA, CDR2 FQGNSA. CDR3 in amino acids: CASSLPVFVTYNEQFF. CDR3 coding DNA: TGTGCCAGCAGCTTGCCCGTTTTTGTGACGTACAATGAGCAGTTCTTC. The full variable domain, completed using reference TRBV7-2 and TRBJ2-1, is GAGVSQSPSNKVTEKGKDVELRCDPISGHTALYWYRQSLGQGLEFLIYFQGNSAPDKSGLPSDRFSAERTGGSVSTLTIQRTQQEDSAVYLCASSLPVFVTYNEQFFGPGTRLTVL.

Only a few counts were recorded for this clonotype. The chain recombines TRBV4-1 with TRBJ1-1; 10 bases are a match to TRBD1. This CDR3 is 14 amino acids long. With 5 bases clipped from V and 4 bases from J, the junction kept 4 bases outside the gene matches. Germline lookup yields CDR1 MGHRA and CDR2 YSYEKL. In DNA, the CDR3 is TGCGCCAGCAGCGGATGGACAGGGGGCACTGAAGCTTTCTTT. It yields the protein CASSGWTGGTEAFF.

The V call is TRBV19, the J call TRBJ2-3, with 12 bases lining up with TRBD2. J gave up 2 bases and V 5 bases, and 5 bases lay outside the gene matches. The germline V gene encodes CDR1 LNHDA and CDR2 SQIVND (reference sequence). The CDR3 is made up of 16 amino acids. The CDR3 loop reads CASSSGLAGNTDTQYF. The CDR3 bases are TGTGCCAGTAGTTCCGGACTAGCGGGGAACACAGATACGCAGTATTTT.